The sample holds many counts of the clone carrying this T cell receptor (beta chain). Its target is unknown. The source of the sample is a study of T cells in Graves' hyperthyroidism and ophthalmopathy. Overall study context: Once the initial diagnosis was made, peripheral blood was obtained before any treatment.

The germline V gene encodes CDR1 KGHDR and CDR2 SFDVKD. The CDR3 runs 14 residues. V was trimmed by 4 bases and J by 2 bases, leaving 10 bases between them. Study-wide results and limits: Ophthalmopathy, which appeared later, was predicted by the model a median 6.5 months before onset. Among clonotypes expanded in thyroid above 0.001, most were also found in blood. In simple terms, a model built on 13 V-J features told ophthalmopathy apart from stable hyperthyroidism.

Researchers amplified the TCR beta CDR3 regions from RNA transcripts. Using the HTBI primer set, a first-round RT-PCR was run on the TCR CDR3. TCRdb re-called the multiplex PCR reads with MiXCR, one entry per CDR3 protein. The sample consists of about 400,000 distinct CDR3 sequences, around 15% of them appearing once. Sequencing input: blood. The TCR was taken from a man between 18 and 35 years old with Graves' ophthalmopathy. V gene TRBV24-1 combines with J gene TRBJ1-2; D ambiguous. The chain's CDR3 is CATSDNSENYGYTF. CDR3 nucleotides: TGTGCCACCAGTGACAACAGCGAGAACTATGGCTACACCTTC.